This T cell receptor beta chain was retrieved from a study of response to subunit inactivated influenza vaccine. TCRdb re-called the RT-PCR reads through MiXCR, storing one row per CDR3 protein. The table shows around 480,000 distinct CDR3 sequences, with approximately 17% occurring only once. Study-level points and caveats: A suggestion made by the authors is that each seasonal influenza vaccination recruits few new T cells.

This clonotype was seen a few times. Its matching antigen is unknown. Trimming cost V 0 bases and J 3 bases, with 12 bases left between them. The CDR3 loop spans 15 amino acids. The germline V gene encodes CDR1 MNHEY and CDR2 SMNVEV (reference sequence). V is TRBV27 and J is TRBJ2-7; perhaps TRBD2 as D (7 bases). This sample comprised CD4+ T cells sorted from PBMCs, obtained less than 25 months after vaccination. The TCR was taken from a man aged 50 to 75 who received an inactivated influenza vaccine. CDR3 sequence reads: CASSLSGGGGYEQYF. The CDR3 DNA sequence: TGTGCCAGCAGTTTATCGGGGGGCGGGGGCTACGAGCAGTACTTC.